The rows below give T cell receptor beta chains drawn from one sample of a study of T cells in Graves' hyperthyroidism and ophthalmopathy. A single record per CDR3 protein comes from TCRdb applying MiXCR to the multiplex PCR reads. The sample contains about 350,000 distinct CDR3 sequences, approximately 14% of which appear only once. Sequencing was performed on blood. The receptors were sampled from a woman aged 55-75 years with Graves' ophthalmopathy. Each CDR3 is given with its conserved first and last residue. Fields, in order: J gene, clone size, V gene, D gene, CDR3 protein, CDR3 DNA. D genes are given only for firm matches. Clone size is shown for a subset of rows, as once, few, many or a class of expanded clone.

>TRBJ2-3|many|TRBV5-1|TRBD2
CASSLREGRTSTDTQYF
TGCGCCAGCAGCTTGCGGGAGGGACGGACTAGCACAGATACGCAGTATTTT
>TRBJ1-1|many|TRBV10-3|.
CAISESTANTEAFF
TGTGCCATCAGTGAGTCGACGGCGAACACTGAAGCTTTCTTT
>TRBJ2-5|many|TRBV11-2|.
CASSLGRAWGGETQYF
TGTGCCAGCAGCTTAGGTCGGGCGTGGGGCGGGGAGACCCAGTACTTC
>TRBJ2-5|many|TRBV12-3/TRBV12-4|TRBD1
CASRLDRGRETQYF
TGTGCCAGCAGGCTGGACAGGGGGCGGGAGACCCAGTACTTC
>TRBJ2-2|few|TRBV24-1|.
CATSDVIGFTGELFF
TGTGCCACCAGTGACGTCATAGGGTTCACCGGGGAGCTGTTTTTT
>TRBJ2-1|many|TRBV2|TRBD2
CASKGLERYNEQFF
TGTGCCAGCAAAGGACTAGAAAGGTACAATGAGCAGTTCTTC
>TRBJ2-3|many|TRBV5-1|.
CASSLEGVPTDTQYF
TGCGCCAGCAGCTTGGAAGGGGTCCCCACAGATACGCAGTATTTT
>TRBJ2-1|.|TRBV20-1|.
CSARATTGVYNEQFF
TGCAGTGCTAGAGCCACCACAGGTGTCTACAATGAGCAGTTCTTC
>TRBJ2-7|many|TRBV27|.
CASSLNREIDEQYF
TGTGCCAGCAGCCTAAACAGGGAAATCGACGAGCAGTACTTC
>TRBJ2-7|many|TRBV6-1|.
CASTRTLLAPEQYF
TGTGCCAGCACCAGGACACTCCTTGCCCCCGAGCAGTACTTC
>TRBJ2-3|few|TRBV28|.
CASSNLSPRLQYF
TGTGCCAGCAGTAACCTCTCGCCTAGACTGCAGTATTTT
>TRBJ1-4|few|TRBV7-9|TRBD1
CASSQGQRGNEKLFF
TGTGCCAGCAGCCAGGGACAGCGGGGGAATGAAAAACTGTTTTTT
>TRBJ2-3|.|TRBV5-1|TRBD2
CASSLAQREWGADTQYF
TGCGCCAGCAGCTTGGCTCAGCGGGAGTGGGGCGCAGATACGCAGTATTTT
>TRBJ2-3|few|TRBV20-1|.
CSAGRRSTDTQYF
TGCAGTGCTGGAAGGAGGAGCACAGATACGCAGTATTTT
>TRBJ2-5|many|TRBV12-3/TRBV12-4|.
CASSWRGEGLTPQETQYF
TGTGCCAGCAGTTGGAGGGGGGAGGGGCTGACCCCCCAAGAGACCCAGTACTTC
>TRBJ2-3|many|TRBV7-2|TRBD2
CASSFSGNPDTQYF
TGTGCCAGCAGCTTTAGCGGGAATCCAGATACGCAGTATTTT
>TRBJ1-4|many|TRBV3-1|.
CASSQLVDPYEKLFF
TGTGCCAGCAGCCAACTCGTCGACCCTTATGAAAAACTGTTTTTT
>TRBJ2-1|many|TRBV18|.
CASSQTSYNEQFF
TGTGCCAGCTCACAGACTAGCTACAATGAGCAGTTCTTC
>TRBJ1-1|few|TRBV7-2|.
CASSSPSNTEAFF
TGTGCCAGCAGCTCTCCCAGTAACACTGAAGCTTTCTTT
>TRBJ1-1|.|TRBV29-1|.
CSVEVRRQVNTEAFF
TGCAGCGTTGAAGTACGAAGGCAGGTGAACACTGAAGCTTTCTTT
>TRBJ1-2|.|TRBV28|.
CPSRALDRRLYGYTF
TGTCCCAGCAGGGCACTCGACAGGAGGTTATATGGCTACACCTTC
>TRBJ2-1|.|TRBV5-1|TRBD2
CASSLVAGAGLNEQFF
TGCGCCAGCAGCTTGGTTGCGGGAGCCGGGTTGAATGAGCAGTTCTTC
>TRBJ2-7|many|TRBV3-1|.
CASSQVGGDEQYF
TGTGCCAGCAGCCAAGTCGGCGGGGACGAGCAGTACTTC
>TRBJ2-6|many|TRBV28|.
CASSFYGTSGANVLTF
TGTGCCAGCAGTTTCTACGGAACATCTGGGGCCAACGTCCTGACTTTC
>TRBJ1-5|many|TRBV12-3/TRBV12-4|TRBD1
CASSLTGINQPQHF
TGTGCCAGCAGTCTGACAGGGATAAATCAGCCCCAGCATTTT
>TRBJ2-1|.|TRBV19|TRBD2
CASSSIAGGGRTEQFF
TGTGCCAGTAGTTCCATAGCGGGAGGGGGCCGGACTGAGCAGTTCTTC
>TRBJ2-2|.|TRBV9|.
CASSVERAGTGELFF
TGTGCCAGCAGCGTAGAAAGAGCCGGCACCGGGGAGCTGTTTTTT
>TRBJ2-7|many|TRBV28|.
CASSLGTRGSREQYF
TGTGCCAGCAGTTTGGGAACAAGGGGTTCGAGGGAGCAGTACTTC
>TRBJ2-5|many|TRBV20-1|.
CSASPLGPAKTQYF
TGCAGTGCTAGCCCGCTGGGCCCCGCCAAGACCCAGTACTTC
>TRBJ2-1|many|TRBV11-2|.
CASSLQGWGARNEQFF
TGTGCCAGCAGCTTACAGGGGTGGGGTGCCCGGAATGAGCAGTTCTTC
>TRBJ2-2|few|TRBV7-9|.
CASSRIWGNTGELFF
TGTGCCAGCAGCCGAATCTGGGGGAACACCGGGGAGCTGTTTTTT
>TRBJ2-3|many|TRBV6-1|.
CASSPLGAGGTDTQYF
TGTGCCAGCAGCCCCCTCGGGGCAGGGGGCACAGATACGCAGTATTTT
>TRBJ1-2|.|TRBV29-1|TRBD1
CSVVEQGDAGYTF
TGCAGCGTTGTTGAGCAGGGGGATGCTGGCTACACCTTC
>TRBJ1-6|many|TRBV12-3/TRBV12-4|.
CASTPQGANSPLHF
TGTGCCAGCACCCCCCAGGGCGCAAATTCACCCCTCCACTTT
>TRBJ2-7|many|TRBV19|TRBD1
CASSFPSGTGGDEQYF
TGTGCCAGTAGCTTTCCTTCCGGGACAGGGGGAGACGAGCAGTACTTC
>TRBJ2-1|many|TRBV12-5|TRBD2
CASGLVQVPPAGVTNEQFF
TGTGCTAGTGGTTTGGTACAGGTCCCCCCAGCGGGAGTTACTAATGAGCAGTTCTTC
>TRBJ2-2|many|TRBV2|.
CASSGRVRRTGELFF
TGTGCCAGCAGTGGTAGGGTGAGACGAACCGGGGAGCTGTTTTTT
>TRBJ1-1|many|TRBV20-1|.
CSARSPNTEAFF
TGCAGTGCTAGGTCTCCGAACACTGAAGCTTTCTTT
>TRBJ2-7|many|TRBV20-1|.
CSARGIYEQYF
TGCAGTGCTAGGGGCATCTACGAGCAGTACTTC
>TRBJ1-1|many|TRBV5-1|.
CASSLERTGAEAFF
TGCGCCAGCAGCTTGGAACGGACGGGCGCTGAAGCTTTCTTT
>TRBJ1-1|many|TRBV20-1|.
CSALAGEGMNTEAFF
TGCAGTGCTCTAGCTGGGGAGGGCATGAACACTGAAGCTTTCTTT
>TRBJ2-7|.|TRBV6-1|.
CASSPRGASPYEQYF
TGTGCCAGCAGTCCGAGGGGGGCCTCCCCCTACGAGCAGTACTTC
>TRBJ2-7|.|TRBV5-1|.
CASSQASGPSYEQYF
TGTGCCAGCAGCCAAGCAAGCGGTCCGTCCTACGAGCAGTACTTC
>TRBJ2-1|few|TRBV14|.
CASSLLDRSYNEQFF
TGTGCCAGCAGCCTCCTGGACAGATCCTACAATGAGCAGTTCTTC
>TRBJ2-7|.|TRBV6-2/TRBV6-3|.
CASSYAVDKGAYEQYF
TGTGCCAGCAGTTACGCGGTCGACAAGGGGGCCTACGAGCAGTACTTC
>TRBJ1-6|few|TRBV20-1|TRBD1
CSARAGTGFGSPLHF
TGCAGTGCTAGAGCCGGGACAGGGTTTGGCTCACCCCTCCACTTT
>TRBJ1-5|.|TRBV6-2/TRBV6-3|.
CASSFRPLSNQPQHF
TGTGCCAGCAGTTTCCGACCGTTGTCTAATCAGCCCCAGCATTTT
>TRBJ2-7|many|TRBV28|.
CASSFGPYEQYF
TGTGCCAGCAGTTTTGGCCCCTACGAGCAGTACTTC
>TRBJ2-7|.|TRBV19|.
CARIGYEQYF
TGTGCCCGGATAGGCTACGAGCAGTACTTC